Sequencing of this TCR beta chain was carried out in a study of shared clonotypes between healthy human individuals. Assay: immunoSEQ multiplex PCR; the TCRdb copy retains only in-frame clones and omits some. The data show millions of clones, about 95% seen once. CD45RO-negative, CCR7-positively selected cells formed the naive CD8 fraction, excluding terminally differentiated effector memory CD45RA+ cells. Only Caucasian adults living in Nashville, Tennessee made up the donor group. Sample: naive CD8+ T cells sorted from blood. The clonotype was recovered from a man aged 18 to 30 in good health.

The CDR3 region is CASSLYEGGNQPQHF. DNA of the CDR3: TGTGCCAGCAGCCTTTACGAGGGGGGCAATCAGCCCCAGCATTTT. The genes are TRBV6-6 and TRBJ1-5; tentative D call: TRBD1 (6 bases). Per germline, CDR1 MNHNY and CDR2 SVGAGI (reference sequence). V lost 6 bases and J 2 bases, leaving 14 bases between the germline ends. CDR3 length: 15 amino acids.